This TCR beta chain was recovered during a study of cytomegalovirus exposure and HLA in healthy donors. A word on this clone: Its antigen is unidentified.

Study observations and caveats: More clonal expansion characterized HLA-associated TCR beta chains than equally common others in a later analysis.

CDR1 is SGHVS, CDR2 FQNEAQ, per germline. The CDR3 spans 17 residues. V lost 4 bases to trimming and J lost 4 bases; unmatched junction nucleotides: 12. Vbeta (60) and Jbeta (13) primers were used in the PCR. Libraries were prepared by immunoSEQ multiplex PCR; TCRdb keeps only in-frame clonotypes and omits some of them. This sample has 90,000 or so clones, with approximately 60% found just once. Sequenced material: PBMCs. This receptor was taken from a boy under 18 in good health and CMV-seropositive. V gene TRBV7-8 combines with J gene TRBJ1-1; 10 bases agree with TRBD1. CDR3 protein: CASSSLLTGGLSTEAFF. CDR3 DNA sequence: TGTGCCAGCAGCTCCTTGTTGACAGGGGGCTTGAGCACTGAAGCTTTCTTT.